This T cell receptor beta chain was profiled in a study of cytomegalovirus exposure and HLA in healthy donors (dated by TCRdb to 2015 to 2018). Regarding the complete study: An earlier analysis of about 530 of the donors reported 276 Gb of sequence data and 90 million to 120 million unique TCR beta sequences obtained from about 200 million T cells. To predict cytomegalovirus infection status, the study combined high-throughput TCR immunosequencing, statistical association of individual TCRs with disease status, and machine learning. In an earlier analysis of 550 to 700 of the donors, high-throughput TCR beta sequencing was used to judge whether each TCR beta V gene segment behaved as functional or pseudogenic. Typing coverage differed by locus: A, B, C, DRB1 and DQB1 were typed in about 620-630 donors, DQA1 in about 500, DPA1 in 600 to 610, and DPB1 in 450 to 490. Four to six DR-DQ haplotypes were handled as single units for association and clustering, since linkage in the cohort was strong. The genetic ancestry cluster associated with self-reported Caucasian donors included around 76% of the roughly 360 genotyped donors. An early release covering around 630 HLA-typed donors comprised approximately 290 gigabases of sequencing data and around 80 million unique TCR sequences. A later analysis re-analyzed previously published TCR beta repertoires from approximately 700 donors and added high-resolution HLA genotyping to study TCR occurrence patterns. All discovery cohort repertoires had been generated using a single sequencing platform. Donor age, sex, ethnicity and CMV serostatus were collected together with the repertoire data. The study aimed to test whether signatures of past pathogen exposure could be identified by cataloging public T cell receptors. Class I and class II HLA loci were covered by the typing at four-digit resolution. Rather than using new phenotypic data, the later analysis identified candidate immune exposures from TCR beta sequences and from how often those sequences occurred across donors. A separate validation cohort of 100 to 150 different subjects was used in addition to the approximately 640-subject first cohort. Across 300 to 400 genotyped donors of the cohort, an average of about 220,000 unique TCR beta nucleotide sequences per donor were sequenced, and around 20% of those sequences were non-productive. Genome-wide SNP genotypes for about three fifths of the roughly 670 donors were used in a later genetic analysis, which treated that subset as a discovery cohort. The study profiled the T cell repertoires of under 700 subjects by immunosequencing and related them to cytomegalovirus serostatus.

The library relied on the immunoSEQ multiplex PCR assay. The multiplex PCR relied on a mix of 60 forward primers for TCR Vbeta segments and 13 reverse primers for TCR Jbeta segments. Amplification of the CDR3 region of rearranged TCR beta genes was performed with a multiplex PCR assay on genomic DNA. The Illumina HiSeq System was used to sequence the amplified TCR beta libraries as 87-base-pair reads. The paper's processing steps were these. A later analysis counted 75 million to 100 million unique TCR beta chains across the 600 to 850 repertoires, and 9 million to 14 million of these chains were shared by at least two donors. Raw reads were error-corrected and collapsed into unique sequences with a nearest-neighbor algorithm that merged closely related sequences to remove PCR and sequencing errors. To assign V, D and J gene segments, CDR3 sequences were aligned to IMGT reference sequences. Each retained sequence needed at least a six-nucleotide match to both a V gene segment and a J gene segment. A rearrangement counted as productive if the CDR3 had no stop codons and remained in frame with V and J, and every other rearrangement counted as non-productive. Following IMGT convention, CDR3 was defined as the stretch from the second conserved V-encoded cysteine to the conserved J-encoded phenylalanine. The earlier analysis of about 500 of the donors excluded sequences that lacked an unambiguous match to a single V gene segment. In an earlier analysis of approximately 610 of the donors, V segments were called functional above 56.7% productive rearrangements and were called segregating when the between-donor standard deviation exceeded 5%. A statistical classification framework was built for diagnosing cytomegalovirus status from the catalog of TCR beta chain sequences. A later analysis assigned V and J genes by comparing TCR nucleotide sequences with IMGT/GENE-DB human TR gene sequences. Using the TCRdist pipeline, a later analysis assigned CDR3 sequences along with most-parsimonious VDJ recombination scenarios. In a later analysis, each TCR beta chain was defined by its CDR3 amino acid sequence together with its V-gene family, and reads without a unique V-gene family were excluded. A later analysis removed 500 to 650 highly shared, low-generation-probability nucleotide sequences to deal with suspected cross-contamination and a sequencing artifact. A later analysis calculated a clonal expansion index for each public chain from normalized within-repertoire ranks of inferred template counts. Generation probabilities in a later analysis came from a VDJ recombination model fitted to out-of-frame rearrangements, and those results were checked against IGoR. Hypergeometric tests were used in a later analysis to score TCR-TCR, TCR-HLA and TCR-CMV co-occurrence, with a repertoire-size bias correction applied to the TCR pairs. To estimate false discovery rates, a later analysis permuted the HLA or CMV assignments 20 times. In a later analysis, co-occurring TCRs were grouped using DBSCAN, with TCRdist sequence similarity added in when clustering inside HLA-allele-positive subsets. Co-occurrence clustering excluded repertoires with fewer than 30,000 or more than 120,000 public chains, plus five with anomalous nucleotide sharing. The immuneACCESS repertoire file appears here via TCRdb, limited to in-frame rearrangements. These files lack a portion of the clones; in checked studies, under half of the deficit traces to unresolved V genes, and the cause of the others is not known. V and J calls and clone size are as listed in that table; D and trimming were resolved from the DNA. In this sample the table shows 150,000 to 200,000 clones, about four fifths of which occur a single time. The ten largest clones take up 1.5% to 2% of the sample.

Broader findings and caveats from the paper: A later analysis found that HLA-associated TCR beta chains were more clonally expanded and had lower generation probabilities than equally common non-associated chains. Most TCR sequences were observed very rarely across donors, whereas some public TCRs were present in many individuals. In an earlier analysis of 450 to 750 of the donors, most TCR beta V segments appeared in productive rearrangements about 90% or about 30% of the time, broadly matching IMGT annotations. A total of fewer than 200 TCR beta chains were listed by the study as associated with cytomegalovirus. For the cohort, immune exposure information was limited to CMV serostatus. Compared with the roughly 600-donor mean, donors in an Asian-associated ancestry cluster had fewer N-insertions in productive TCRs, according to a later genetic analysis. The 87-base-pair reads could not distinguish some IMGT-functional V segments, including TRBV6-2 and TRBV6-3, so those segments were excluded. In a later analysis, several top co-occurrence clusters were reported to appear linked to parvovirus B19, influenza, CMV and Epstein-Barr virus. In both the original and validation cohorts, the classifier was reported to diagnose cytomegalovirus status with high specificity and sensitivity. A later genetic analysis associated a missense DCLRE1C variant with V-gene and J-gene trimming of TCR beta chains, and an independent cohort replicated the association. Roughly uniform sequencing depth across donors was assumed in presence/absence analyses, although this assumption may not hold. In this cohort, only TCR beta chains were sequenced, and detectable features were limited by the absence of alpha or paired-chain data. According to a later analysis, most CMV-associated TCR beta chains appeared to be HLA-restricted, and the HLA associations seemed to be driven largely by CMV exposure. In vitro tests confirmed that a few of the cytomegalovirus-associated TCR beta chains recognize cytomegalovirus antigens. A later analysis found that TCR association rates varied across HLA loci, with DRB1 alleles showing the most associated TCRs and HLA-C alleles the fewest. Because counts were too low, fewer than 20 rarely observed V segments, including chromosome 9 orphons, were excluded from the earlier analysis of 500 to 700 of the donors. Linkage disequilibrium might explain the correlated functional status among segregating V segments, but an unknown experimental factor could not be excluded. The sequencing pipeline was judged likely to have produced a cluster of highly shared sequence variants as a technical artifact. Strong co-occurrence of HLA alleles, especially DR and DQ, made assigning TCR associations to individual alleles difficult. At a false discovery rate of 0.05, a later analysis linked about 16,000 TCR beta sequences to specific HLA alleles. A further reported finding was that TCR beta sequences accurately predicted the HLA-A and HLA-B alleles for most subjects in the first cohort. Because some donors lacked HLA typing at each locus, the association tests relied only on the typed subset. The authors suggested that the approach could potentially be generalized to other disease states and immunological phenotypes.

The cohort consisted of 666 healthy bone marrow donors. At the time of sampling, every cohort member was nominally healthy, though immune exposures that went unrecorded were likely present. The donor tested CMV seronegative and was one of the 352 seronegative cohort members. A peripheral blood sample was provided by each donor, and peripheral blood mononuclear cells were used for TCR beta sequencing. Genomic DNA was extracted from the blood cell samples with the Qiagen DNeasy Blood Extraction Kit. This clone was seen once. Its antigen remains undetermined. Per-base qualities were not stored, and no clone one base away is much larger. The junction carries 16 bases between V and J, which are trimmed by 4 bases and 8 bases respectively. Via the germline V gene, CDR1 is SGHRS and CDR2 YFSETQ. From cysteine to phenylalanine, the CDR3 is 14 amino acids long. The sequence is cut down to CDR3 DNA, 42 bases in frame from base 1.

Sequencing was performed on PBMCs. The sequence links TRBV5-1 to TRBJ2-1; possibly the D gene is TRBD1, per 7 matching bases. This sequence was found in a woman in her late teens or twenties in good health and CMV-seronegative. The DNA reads TGCGCCAGCAGCCGCGGGGACAGTTTAGATGAGCAGTTCTTC. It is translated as CASSRGDSLDEQFF.